Below are 15 T cell receptor beta chains sequenced from a single sample in a study of early stage breast cancer tumors (dated by TCRdb to 2016 to 2017). The library was made by the immunoSEQ multiplex PCR assay. In its TCRdb copy, this immuneACCESS table keeps in-frame sequences only and misses some clones. Where compared with another copy, unresolved V genes explain less than half of these, and the others have no known cause. The sample table holds tens of thousands of clones, of which around four fifths were seen once. 9% to 9.5% of the sample comes from the top ten. Sequenced: blood. The receptors derive from a person aged 45 to 59 with breast cancer.

The sample holds one count of this clone. The chain carries TRBV13 and TRBJ1-1; D ambiguous. Germline CDR1 is PRHDT and CDR2 is FYEKMQ (reference sequence). The CDR3 is 13 amino acids. The ends were cut back, 5 bases at V and 6 bases at J, with 13 bases in the middle. CDR3: CASSPRREAEAFF. CDR3 DNA: TGTGCCAGCAGCCCCAGGAGGGAAGCTGAAGCTTTCTTT.

The chain has TRBV7-3 and TRBJ2-2; no clear D. Germline CDR1 SGHTA, CDR2 FQGTGA. This CDR3 contains 18 residues. The V end lost 5 bases, the J end lost 3 bases, and 22 bases lay between the germline ends. CDR3 bases: TGTGCCAGCAGCCCCGAAGGGTACCGGGCCCCGGACACCGGGGAGCTGTTTTTT. Its protein product is CASSPEGYRAPDTGELFF.

The rearrangement links TRBV5-5 to TRBJ1-4; unclear D gene. The V end was cut by 4 bases, the J end by 6 bases, with 16 bases between. The germline CDR1 and CDR2 sequences are SGHKS and YYEKEE (reference sequence). This CDR3 has 15 amino acids. The CDR3 sequence is CASSVVGGFDEKLFF. DNA for the CDR3: TGTGCCAGCAGCGTGGTAGGTGGATTTGATGAAAAACTGTTTTTT.

As concerns this clone: The germline gene is not matched at one end of the junction; a read error may be the cause. The chain uses TRBV29-1 and TRBJ1-2, with 11 bases lining up with TRBD1. The CDR3 extends over 11 amino acids. Germline V gene data show CDR1 as SQVTM and CDR2 as ANQGSEA. The CDR3 DNA reads as TGCAGCGTTGAAGATCCGGGACAGGGGGCCTTC. It specifies CSVEDPGQGAF.

This sequence joins TRBV7-9 and TRBJ1-5, with 7 bases aligning to TRBD1. CDR1 and CDR2 from the germline V gene are SEHNR and FQNEAQ (reference sequence). The CDR3 loop spans 14 amino acids. Losses at the gene ends were 4 bases for V and 5 bases for J; bases not matched to a gene: 5. CDR3 in amino acids: CASSSSGGHQPQHF. In nucleotides, the CDR3 is TGTGCCAGCAGCTCCTCAGGGGGGCATCAGCCCCAGCATTTT.

The chain has TRBV28 and TRBJ2-5, with 9 nucleotides matching TRBD2. After removal of 6 bases from V and 6 bases from J, the junction contained 20 bases not matched to a gene. This CDR3 comprises 18 residues. Germline-derived CDR1 and CDR2 are MDHEN and SYDVKM. DNA of the CDR3: TGTGCCAGCAGATCTGCTGGCGGGGGGGCTGATTTAGGGAAGACCCAGTACTTC. Protein sequence: CASRSAGGGADLGKTQYF.

CDR3 sequence reads: CASRPGRGEDNYGYTF. The CDR3 region has the DNA TGTGCCAGCAGGCCGGGCCGCGGGGAGGATAACTATGGCTACACCTTC. V and J are TRBV6-6 and TRBJ1-2; D gene ambiguous. The CDR3 loop spans 16 amino acids. The germline V gene has CDR1 MNHNY and CDR2 SVGAGI (reference sequence). Between the trimmed V and J ends, which lost 6 bases and 1 base, there was a span of 18 bases.

The CDR3 protein is CASSVNSNQPQHF. The CDR3 DNA follows: TGTGCCAGCAGTGTGAATAGCAATCAGCCCCAGCATTTT. The chain links TRBV6-1 to TRBJ1-5; D unresolved. This CDR3 region has 13 residues. V was pared by 4 bases and J by 0 bases, with 4 bases between. Per germline, CDR1 MNHNS and CDR2 SASEGT.

V usage is TRBV5-3 and J usage is TRBJ2-5, with D possibly called TRBD1 or TRBD2 (6 bases each). TRBV5-3 is sorted into the ORF group, with uncertain function. This CDR3 comprises 14 residues. The CDR3 bases are TGTGCTTCGTGGTGGCAGGGGAGGTTGGAGACCCAGTACTTC. This gives the protein CASWWQGRLETQYF.

The chain employs TRBV18 and TRBJ2-5, with 8 bases aligning to TRBD1. Germline trimming cut 5 bases from V and 5 bases from J; bases unmatched to any gene: 7. CDR3 size: 14 residues. The germline gives CDR1 KGHSH, CDR2 LQKENI. CDR3 residues: CASSDQGAIETQYF. DNA for the CDR3: TGTGCCAGCTCAGACCAGGGGGCAATTGAGACCCAGTACTTC.

This clone was recorded a few times. The genes are TRBV7-6 and TRBJ1-5; the D gene is possibly TRBD1 (6 bases). The V end was cut by 5 bases, the J end by 0 bases, with 14 bases between. The CDR3 is 16 residues long. Germline assignment: CDR1 SGHVS and CDR2 FNYEAQ. The CDR3, as DNA: TGTGCCAGCAGCCACGACAGGTCCTATAGCAATCAGCCCCAGCATTTT. It translates to CASSHDRSYSNQPQHF. Based on the CDR3 plus reference TRBV7-6 and TRBJ1-5, the full variable domain is GAGVSQSPRYKVTKRGQDVALRCDPISGHVSLYWYRQALGQGPEFLTYFNYEAQQDKSGLPNDRFSAERPEGSISTLTIQRTEQRDSAMYRCASSHDRSYSNQPQHFGDGTRLSIL.

The chain links TRBV7-7 to TRBJ2-5, with TRBD1 as a possible D gene (5 bases). V lost 3 bases to trimming and J lost 4 bases, with 12 bases between them. Germline CDR1 and CDR2: SSHAT and FNYEAQ (reference sequence). This CDR3 contains 14 residues. The CDR3 loop is CASSLGRVGETQYF. DNA for the CDR3: TGTGCCAGCAGCTTGGGCAGGGTGGGAGAGACCCAGTACTTC.

In DNA, the CDR3 is TGCGCCAGCAATCGGCAGGGGGGAACCGGGGAGCTGTTTTTT. Its translation is CASNRQGGTGELFF. The chain has TRBV5-1 and TRBJ2-2, with D maybe TRBD1 (7 bases). Deletions cut 6 bases from V and 5 bases from J, with 14 bases between. This CDR3 region has 14 residues. CDR1 and CDR2 (germline): SGHRS, YFSETQ.

The chain carries TRBV18 and TRBJ2-7, with D perhaps assigned TRBD1 or TRBD2 (5 bases each). This CDR3 region has 14 residues. Germline V lookup: CDR1 KGHSH, CDR2 LQKENI. Trimming took 2 bases from V and 2 from J, leaving 10 bases between them. The CDR3 DNA is TGTGCCAGCTCACCAGGGACGGTCACCTACGAGCAGTACTTC. It specifies CASSPGTVTYEQYF.

The chain is built from TRBV5-1 and TRBJ2-7; 7 bases fit TRBD2. Germline trimming cut 4 bases from V and 2 bases from J; bases unmatched to any gene: 6. The CDR3 sequence is 14 residues long. Germline lookup yields CDR1 SGHRS and CDR2 YFSETQ. The DNA for the CDR3 is TGCGCCAGCAGCCTTCAGCGGGATCCCTACGAGCAGTACTTC. Translating it yields CASSLQRDPYEQYF.